This T cell receptor beta chain was sequenced during a study of control samples from healthy donors and cancer patients. The data were produced by immunoSEQ multiplex PCR, yet TCRdb's version contains in-frame clones alone and is incomplete. The repertoire holds 150,000 to 190,000 clones, with over 85% as singletons. Trimming stripped 2 bases from V and 4 bases from J, with 10 bases between. Per the germline V gene, CDR1 is SGHRS and CDR2 is YFSETQ. This CDR3 has 14 residues. Sequencing was carried out using blood. The TCR comes from a man aged 45-65 years in good health. The gene calls are TRBV5-1 and TRBJ1-5; tentatively, D is TRBD1 (5 bases). DNA of the CDR3: TGCGCCAGCAGCTTTGACGGGGGGAATCAGCCCCAGCATTTT. Amino acids: CASSFDGGNQPQHF.